The 13 T cell receptor beta chains presented below share a single source sample, sequenced in a study of blood T cell repertoires in COVID-19. Method: immunoSEQ multiplex PCR; TCRdb's copy keeps in-frame clones and lacks some. This sample has over 450,000 clones, with 89% found just once. Material for sequencing was peripheral blood. These receptor sequences come from a man younger than 35 with COVID-19, enrolled during active disease.

The J gene is TRBJ2-1, the V gene TRBV11-2, with 11 bases identical to TRBD2. The germline V gene has CDR1 SGHAT and CDR2 FQNNGV. Trimming cost V 3 bases and J 6 bases; bases outside gene matches: 4. The CDR3 totals 15 residues. CDR3 protein: CASSFSGGVPNEQFF. The CDR3 DNA reads TGTGCCAGCAGCTTTAGCGGGGGGGTCCCCAATGAGCAGTTCTTC.

The chain couples TRBV11-2 to TRBJ1-1; TRBD1 aligns across 7 bases. The germline V gene has CDR1 SGHAT and CDR2 FQNNGV. Unmatched junction bases numbered 5, after V lost 2 bases and J lost 2 bases. The CDR3 runs to 15 residues. CDR3 sequence (DNA): TGTGCCAGCAGCTTAAGGGGGACAGCAAACACTGAAGCTTTCTTT. This translates into CASSLRGTANTEAFF.

This chain joins TRBV24-1 and TRBJ2-7, with TRBD1 matching over 8 bases. This CDR3 region has 13 residues. Germline CDR1 KGHDR, CDR2 SFDVKD. V lost 3 bases and J lost 5; bases outside the gene matches: 2. The CDR3 DNA follows: TGTGCCACCAGTGATGGACAGGGCCACGAGCAGTACTTC. Encoded protein: CATSDGQGHEQYF.

This sequence joins TRBV6-5 and TRBJ2-2, with D tentatively TRBD1 (6 bases). From germline, CDR1 is MNHEY and CDR2 SVGAGI. The CDR3 sequence is 13 residues long. Between the trimmed V and J ends, which lost 11 bases and 6 bases, there was a span of 16 bases. This CDR3 reads CAEGWGLAGELFF. DNA for the CDR3: TGTGCCGAAGGTTGGGGGCTCGCCGGGGAGCTGTTTTTT.

This sequence joins TRBV7-9 and TRBJ1-2; 7 bases map to TRBD1. There are 16 residues in the CDR3. Germline CDR1 and CDR2: SEHNR and FQNEAQ (reference sequence). V lost 3 bases to trimming and J lost 4 bases; unmatched junction nucleotides: 11. CDR3 amino acids: CASSLDAGGKGYGYTF. The CDR3 coding sequence is TGTGCCAGCAGCTTGGACGCAGGGGGTAAGGGCTATGGCTACACCTTC.

The V and J genes are TRBV11-3 and TRBJ2-1; the match to TRBD2 covers 9 bases. Trimming took 4 bases from V and 7 from J; bases not matched to a gene: 8. The germline CDR1 and CDR2 sequences are SGHNT and YENEEA. This CDR3 has 15 amino acids. The CDR3 sequence: CASSSGGRAMNEQFF. CDR3 sequence (DNA): TGTGCCAGCAGCTCGGGCGGGAGGGCCATGAATGAGCAGTTCTTC.

The V gene is TRBV5-4, the J gene TRBJ1-1; 8 nucleotides align to TRBD1. Germline CDR1 is SGHNT and CDR2 is YYREEE (reference sequence). The CDR3 loop spans 18 amino acids. V gave up 0 bases and J gave up 4 bases; unmatched junction bases: 14. As DNA, the CDR3 is TGTGCCAGCAGCTTGGCCGGACAGGGAGGAATAAGGAGCACTGAAGCTTTCTTT. It codes for CASSLAGQGGIRSTEAFF.

This chain joins TRBV6-1 and TRBJ2-7; D might be TRBD1 (5 bases). Germline V gene data show CDR1 as MNHNS and CDR2 as SASEGT. CDR3 length: 17 residues. Trimming took off 3 bases at V and 7 bases at J, with 25 bases between the two ends. The CDR3 spells CASSEDLRALRWEEQYF. The CDR3 coding sequence is TGTGCCAGCAGTGAGGACCTCAGGGCCCTGAGATGGGAAGAGCAGTACTTC.

This rearrangement joins TRBV6-5 to TRBJ1-5; a possible D gene is TRBD1 (6 bases). Trimming stripped 9 bases from V and 0 bases from J, with 15 bases between. CDR1 is MNHEY and CDR2 is SVGAGI in the germline V gene. The CDR3 runs 15 residues. The CDR3 nucleotides are TGTGCCAGTCATGGACAGCCTTATAGCAATCAGCCCCAGCATTTT. Protein product: CASHGQPYSNQPQHF.

The chain has TRBV9 and TRBJ1-2; D unresolved. The ends were cut back, 3 bases at V and 5 bases at J, with 11 bases in the middle. From germline, CDR1 is SGDLS and CDR2 YYNGEE. The CDR3 spans 13 residues. CDR3 bases: TGTGCCAGCAGCGCCTTAAACAAGTATGGCTACACCTTC. Its translation is CASSALNKYGYTF.

This chain links TRBV6-6 with TRBJ1-4, with TRBD1 matching over 7 bases. V shed 10 bases, J shed 13 bases, and the junction held 15 bases outside the gene matches. The CDR3 runs to 13 residues. Germline V CDR1 and CDR2: MNHNY, SVGAGI (reference sequence). The DNA of the CDR3 is TGTGCCACCAAGGGGGCTGCCACGGCGGGACTGTTTTTT. Protein sequence: CATKGAATAGLFF.

J is TRBJ2-7 and V is TRBV5-5; D is perhaps TRBD1 (5 bases). The length of the CDR3 is 14 residues. V lost 3 bases and J 0 bases, leaving 10 bases between the germline ends. The germline gives CDR1 SGHKS, CDR2 YYEKEE (reference sequence). CDR3 in DNA: TGTGCCAGCAGCTCCTGGACAAACTCCTACGAGCAGTACTTC. It specifies CASSSWTNSYEQYF.

The chain recombines TRBV4-1 with TRBJ2-1, with D perhaps TRBD2 (6 bases). The CDR3 spans 15 residues. Germline CDR1 is MGHRA and CDR2 is YSYEKL. The germline V and J ends were trimmed by 7 bases and 4 bases, with 17 bases remaining between them. The CDR3 DNA sequence: TGCGCCAGCACGTCCCAGCGGGTTAGATACAATGAGCAGTTCTTC. This sequence encodes CASTSQRVRYNEQFF.